Shown below are 28 T cell receptor beta chains from a single sample sequenced in a study of cytomegalovirus exposure and HLA in healthy donors (dated by TCRdb to the late 2010s). The library relied on the immunoSEQ multiplex PCR assay. A mixture of 60 forward primers for TCR Vbeta segments and 13 reverse primers for TCR Jbeta segments was used in the multiplex PCR. Drawn from immuneACCESS, this table holds only the in-frame rearrangements with V and J called that TCRdb kept. Clones are partly lost; checked studies trace under half to an unresolved V gene and leave the rest unexplained. Counted in this sample were under 200,000 clones; approximately 79% of them appeared once. More than 12% of the sample goes to the ten largest clones. The sequenced sample was PBMCs. All receptors come from a man aged 50 to 60 in good health and CMV-seropositive.

The V and J genes are TRBV10-3 and TRBJ1-1; 9 nucleotides match TRBD1. The CDR3 totals 14 residues. The V segment lost 6 bases and the J segment 5 bases; nucleotides outside the gene matches: 7. From germline, CDR1 is ENHRY and CDR2 SYGVKD. The CDR3 coding sequence is TGTGCCATCAGCCCAACAGGGGGCGAAACTGAAGCTTTCTTT. Encoded protein: CAISPTGGETEAFF.

V usage is TRBV5-6 and J usage is TRBJ2-5, with 8 bases identical to TRBD1. V lost 5 bases, J lost 4 bases, and 10 bases stayed unmatched. The CDR3 is 15 residues long. Germline loops: CDR1 SGHDT, CDR2 YYEEEE. The CDR3 loop reads CASRSDRGLGETQYF. The CDR3 DNA sequence: TGTGCCAGCAGATCCGACAGGGGCTTAGGAGAGACCCAGTACTTC.

The J gene is TRBJ1-2, the V gene TRBV7-2; D is unclear. CDR3 length equals 15 residues. Trimming pared 1 base from V and 2 bases from J, leaving 11 bases between. Germline CDR1 SGHTA, CDR2 FQGNSA. CDR3 DNA sequence: TGTGCCAGCAGCTTAGTAGGACGGGGAAACTATGGCTACACCTTC. This sequence encodes CASSLVGRGNYGYTF.

This clone was seen just once. The chain is built from TRBV6-5 and TRBJ2-5, with D possibly matching TRBD2 (5 bases). The DNA end lines up better with TRBJ2-7; the J call may be wrong. This CDR3 region has 14 residues. From germline, CDR1 is MNHEY and CDR2 SVGAGI. CDR3 coding DNA: TGTGCCAGCAGTTCCCCCGGAGGCGCCTACGAGCAGTACTTC. This codes for CASSSPGGAYEQYF.

The chain carries TRBV29-1 and TRBJ1-1; no reliable D call. V was clipped by 3 bases and J by 6 bases, with 17 bases between them. CDR3 length equals 14 residues. CDR1 is SQVTM and CDR2 is ANQGSEA in the germline V gene. CDR3 loop: CSVDTGRRSAEAFF. CDR3 DNA: TGCAGCGTTGATACCGGGAGGCGTAGCGCTGAAGCTTTCTTT.

The chain recombines TRBV7-3 with TRBJ1-3; maybe TRBD1 (6 bases). CDR1 and CDR2 from the germline V gene are SGHTA and FQGTGA. The CDR3 totals 15 residues. V gave up 5 bases and J gave up 2 bases, with 13 bases separating them. CDR3 amino acids: CASSPAGGPGNTIYF. The CDR3 DNA is TGTGCCAGCAGCCCCGCGGGGGGGCCTGGAAACACCATATATTTT. The full variable domain, with the rest looked up from reference TRBV7-3 and TRBJ1-3, is GAGVSQTPSNKVTEKGKYVELRCDPISGHTALYWYRQSLGQGPEFLIYFQGTGAADDSGLPNDRFFAVRPEGSVSTLKIQRTERGDSAVYLCASSPAGGPGNTIYFGEGSWLTVV.

The CDR3: CASSFGLEQEFF. DNA of the CDR3: TGTGCCAGCAGCTTTGGACTTGAACAAGAGTTCTTC. This chain links TRBV5-6 with TRBJ2-1; D is perhaps TRBD2 (5 bases). Per germline, CDR1 SGHDT and CDR2 YYEEEE. V was shortened by 2 bases and J by 14 bases, with 14 bases between the two germline ends. The CDR3 runs to 12 residues. Complete variable domain (other parts from reference TRBV5-6 and TRBJ2-1): DAGVTQSPTHLIKTRGQQVTLRCSPKSGHDTVSWYQQALGQGPQFIFQYYEEEERQRGNFPDRFSGHQFPNYSSELNVNALLLGDSALYLCASSFGLEQEFFGPGTRLTVL.

The rearrangement uses TRBV2 and TRBJ1-1, with 10 bases lining up with TRBD1. Germline-derived CDR1 and CDR2 are SNHLY and FYNNEI. The CDR3 covers 13 residues. The J segment lost 9 bases and the V segment lost 6 bases, leaving 7 bases of the junction unmatched. The CDR3 nucleotides read TGTGCCAGCAGGGGATCGGGACAGGGGAAAGCTTTCTTT. Amino acids: CASRGSGQGKAFF.

With regard to this clone: One end of the junction does not line up with germline, which may come from a read error. Distinct nucleotide sequences in the sample also encode this CDR3. The rearrangement links TRBV2 to TRBJ1-1; possible D gene TRBD1, 5 bases. The CDR3 has 15 amino acids. Per the germline V gene, CDR1 is SNHLY and CDR2 is FYNNEI. The CDR3 DNA sequence: TGTGCCAGCAGTGAAGCGTTGGGGCCGGCCACTGAAGCCTTCTTT. It yields the protein CASSEALGPATEAFF.

The V and J genes are TRBV6-6 and TRBJ2-5, with D perhaps TRBD1 (6 bases). CDR1 is MNHNY, CDR2 SVGAGI, per germline (reference sequence). The V end lost 9 bases, the J end lost 4 bases, and 18 bases lay between the germline ends. The CDR3 covers 14 residues. In nucleotides, the CDR3 is TGTGCCAGTCAGGGACAACTAGGAAGAGAGACCCAGTACTTC. This gives the protein CASQGQLGRETQYF.

This chain connects TRBV29-1 to TRBJ1-2; the D gene is possibly TRBD1 (5 bases). CDR3 size: 15 residues. In germline, CDR1 is SQVTM, CDR2 ANQGSEA. V lost 1 base to trimming and J lost 8 bases, with 20 bases between them. For the CDR3, the DNA is TGCAGCGTTGAAGGTAGGGGCGGCGTGGAAGGAGGCTACACCTTC. This codes for CSVEGRGGVEGGYTF.

The rearrangement links TRBV11-3 to TRBJ2-1; 9 bases are a match to TRBD1. This CDR3 comprises 13 residues. Trimming at V came to 5 bases and at J to 16 bases, leaving 12 bases not matched to a gene. Germline values: CDR1 SGHNT, CDR2 YENEEA. DNA for the CDR3: TGTGCCAGCAGCGAACAGACAGGGGGAGGATCCTTCTTC. This translates into CASSEQTGGGSFF.

The chain combines TRBV29-1 with TRBJ1-2; the D gene is possibly TRBD1 (5 bases). Trimming stripped 0 bases from V and 1 base from J, with 6 bases between. Germline V lookup: CDR1 SQVTM, CDR2 ANQGSEA. The CDR3 loop spans 13 amino acids. The CDR3 here is CSVEDQGNYGYTF. The CDR3, as DNA: TGCAGCGTTGAAGACCAGGGTAACTATGGCTACACCTTC.

V is TRBV27 and J is TRBJ1-5; D gene unclear. This CDR3 spans 13 amino acids. Germline lookup yields CDR1 MNHEY and CDR2 SMNVEV (reference sequence). V lost 4 bases and J lost 0, with 4 bases in between. The CDR3 here is CASSSFSNQPQHF. The CDR3 region has the DNA TGTGCCAGCAGTTCCTTTAGCAATCAGCCCCAGCATTTT.

This clone was counted between two and nine times. V is TRBV6-5 and J is TRBJ2-3; 7 positions match TRBD2. The germline V gene has CDR1 MNHEY and CDR2 SVGAGI. The CDR3 contains 14 residues. J lost 5 bases, V lost 0 bases, and 2 bases had no gene match. The CDR3 nucleotides read TGTGCCAGCAGTTACTCGGCTAGCGGAGATACGCAGTATTTT. This encodes CASSYSASGDTQYF.

This clone was seen more than once but under ten times. The chain joins TRBV5-1 to TRBJ2-2, with D possibly TRBD1 on 5 matching bases. The CDR3 runs 15 residues. Germline V CDR1 and CDR2: SGHRS, YFSETQ. With 5 bases removed from V and 0 bases from J, the gap between germline ends came to 11 bases. The CDR3 loop reads CASRLEQANTGELFF. CDR3 bases: TGCGCCAGCAGGCTAGAACAGGCGAACACCGGGGAGCTGTTTTTT. Looking up the rest from reference TRBV5-1 and TRBJ2-2 gives the full variable domain: KAGVTQTPRYLIKTRGQQVTLSCSPISGHRSVSWYQQTPGQGLQFLFEYFSETQRNKGNFPGRFSGRQFSNSRSEMNVSTLELGDSALYLCASRLEQANTGELFFGEGSRLTVL.

On this clone: One end of the junction fails to match germline, which may point to a read error. V usage is TRBV7-9 and J usage is TRBJ2-7, with 7 bases fitting TRBD1. Germline assignment: CDR1 SEHNR and CDR2 FQNEAQ (reference sequence). This CDR3 is 12 amino acids long. CDR3 coding DNA: TGTTCCAGCAGCCCACAGGGGTACGAGCAGTACTTC. Translated: CSSSPQGYEQYF. The whole variable domain, filled in from reference TRBV7-9 and TRBJ2-7, reads DTGVSQNPRHKITKRGQNVTFRCDPISEHNRLYWYRQTLGQGPEFLTYFQNEAQLEKSRLLSDRFSAERPKGSFSTLEIQRTEQGDSAMYLCSSSPQGYEQYFGPGTRLTVT.

This clone was counted a few times. The chain employs TRBV2 and TRBJ2-2, with 12 nucleotides matching TRBD1. The germline V gene has CDR1 SNHLY and CDR2 FYNNEI. V gave up 6 bases and J gave up 6 bases; unmatched junction bases: 5. The CDR3 is made up of 15 amino acids. As DNA, the CDR3 is TGTGCCAGCAGCCTGGGGACAGGGGGCTCCGGGGAGCTGTTTTTT. Residues: CASSLGTGGSGELFF.

The chain carries TRBV11-3 and TRBJ2-5; TRBD2 matches at 9 bases. The junction had 4 bases not matched to a gene; V was cut back by 5 bases and J by 3 bases. The V gene's germline CDR1 is SGHNT and CDR2 YENEEA. The CDR3 extends over 14 amino acids. The DNA of the CDR3 is TGTGCCAGCAGCGTTAGCGGGGGCGAAGAGACCCAGTACTTC. Its translation: CASSVSGGEETQYF.

The chain joins TRBV6-6 to TRBJ2-2; D possibly corresponds to TRBD2 (6 bases). CDR3 length: 15 amino acids. Germline CDR1 and CDR2: MNHNY and SVGAGI (reference sequence). Trimming took 0 bases from V and 6 from J, leaving 11 bases between them. The chain's CDR3 is CASSYSPSGAGELFF. The CDR3 coding sequence is TGTGCCAGCAGTTACTCGCCTTCGGGGGCCGGGGAGCTGTTTTTT.

The chain joins TRBV4-2 to TRBJ2-1; 12 bases agree with TRBD2. The CDR3 has 20 amino acids. Per the germline V gene, CDR1 is LGHNA and CDR2 is YNFKEQ. Trimming at V came to 0 bases and at J to 2 bases, leaving 11 bases not matched to a gene. In nucleotides, the CDR3 is TGTGCCAGCAGCCAAGAGGAGGTGGGGCTAGCGGGGGGGACCTACAATGAGCAGTTCTTC. This encodes CASSQEEVGLAGGTYNEQFF.

V and J are TRBV6-5 and TRBJ1-1; no definite D call. V lost 9 bases to trimming and J lost 2 bases, with 10 bases between them. The V gene's germline CDR1 is MNHEY and CDR2 SVGAGI. The CDR3 totals 12 residues. In DNA, the CDR3 is TGTGCCAGTTCGGGGAGAAACACTGAAGCTTTCTTT. This sequence encodes CASSGRNTEAFF.

V gene TRBV15 combines with J gene TRBJ1-4, with 9 positions matching TRBD1. Germline V gives CDR1 LNHNV, CDR2 YYDKDF (reference sequence). The CDR3 runs 16 residues. V lost 4 bases and J lost 8; bases outside the gene matches: 11. CDR3 sequence reads: CATSIRAGTGNEKLFF. Written as DNA, the CDR3 is TGTGCCACCAGCATCCGAGCCGGGACAGGGAACGAAAAACTGTTTTTT.

The DNA for the CDR3 is TGTGCCAGCAGCTTAGCAGTTCCCTTGTCCCGGCGGGACAGCTCCAATGAGCAGTTCTTC. Its protein product is CASSLAVPLSRRDSSNEQFF. The J gene is TRBJ2-1, the V gene TRBV13; D possibly corresponds to TRBD1 (7 bases). V lost 1 base, J lost 6 bases, and 28 bases lay in between. Germline V lookup: CDR1 PRHDT, CDR2 FYEKMQ (reference sequence). CDR3 length equals 20 residues.

Here the CDR3 DNA reads TGTGCCAGCAGCTCCCCCGAGACAGGGACCTACGAGCAGTACTTC. The encoded protein is CASSSPETGTYEQYF. The gene calls are TRBV7-3 and TRBJ2-7; 7 bases map to TRBD1. The V and J ends lost 4 bases and 2 bases, in that order; junction bases with no gene match: 8. The CDR3 spans 15 residues. Germline V gene lookup returns CDR1 SGHTA and CDR2 FQGTGA.

V usage is TRBV18 and J usage is TRBJ1-1; D may be TRBD1 (5 bases). The CDR3 is 15 residues long. Germline V lookup: CDR1 KGHSH, CDR2 LQKENI. V was clipped by 6 bases and J by 1 base, with 15 bases between them. The CDR3 sequence is CASSTNRDSNTEAFF. The CDR3 DNA sequence: TGTGCCAGCTCTACCAATCGGGACTCGAACACTGAAGCTTTCTTT.

This sequence joins TRBV9 and TRBJ2-1, with D possibly matching TRBD1 (7 bases). V was cut by 2 bases and J by 4 bases, with 16 bases left in between. CDR1 and CDR2 from the germline V gene are SGDLS and YYNGEE. CDR3 size: 16 residues. The CDR3 loop reads CASSVVGRGAYNEQFF. The CDR3 DNA follows: TGTGCCAGCAGCGTGGTAGGCAGGGGGGCGTACAATGAGCAGTTCTTC.

The V gene is TRBV6-4, the J gene TRBJ2-3, with a tentative D call TRBD1 (5 bases). Germline V lookup: CDR1 MRHNA, CDR2 SNTAGT. Trimming stripped 0 bases from V and 0 bases from J, with 7 bases between. This CDR3 has 15 residues. CDR3 sequence: CASSDSWGSTDTQYF. The CDR3 bases are TGTGCCAGCAGTGACTCGTGGGGCAGCACAGATACGCAGTATTTT.